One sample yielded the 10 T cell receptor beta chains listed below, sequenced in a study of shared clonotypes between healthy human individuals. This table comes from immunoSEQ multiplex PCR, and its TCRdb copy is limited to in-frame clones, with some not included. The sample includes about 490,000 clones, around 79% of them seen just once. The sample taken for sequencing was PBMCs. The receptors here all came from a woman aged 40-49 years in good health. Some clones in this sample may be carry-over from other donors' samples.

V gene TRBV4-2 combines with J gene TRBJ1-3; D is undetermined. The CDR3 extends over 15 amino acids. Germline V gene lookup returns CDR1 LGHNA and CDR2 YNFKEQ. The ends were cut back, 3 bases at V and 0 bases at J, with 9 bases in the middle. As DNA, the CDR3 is TGTGCCAGCAGCCATCCGGGCTACTCTGGAAACACCATATATTTT. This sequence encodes CASSHPGYSGNTIYF.

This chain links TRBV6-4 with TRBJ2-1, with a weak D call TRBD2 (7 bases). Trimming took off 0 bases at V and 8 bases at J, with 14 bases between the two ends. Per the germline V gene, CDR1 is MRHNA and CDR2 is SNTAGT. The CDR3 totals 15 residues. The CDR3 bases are TGTGCCAGCAGTGACTCAGGGGGGGGCGCGGATGAGCAGTTCTTC. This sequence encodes CASSDSGGGADEQFF.

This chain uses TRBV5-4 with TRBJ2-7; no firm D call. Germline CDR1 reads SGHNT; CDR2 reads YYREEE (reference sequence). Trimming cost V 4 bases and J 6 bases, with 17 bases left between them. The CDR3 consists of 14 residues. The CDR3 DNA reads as TGTGCCAGCAGCCCTACAAAGTCAACTGGCGAGCAGTACTTC. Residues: CASSPTKSTGEQYF.

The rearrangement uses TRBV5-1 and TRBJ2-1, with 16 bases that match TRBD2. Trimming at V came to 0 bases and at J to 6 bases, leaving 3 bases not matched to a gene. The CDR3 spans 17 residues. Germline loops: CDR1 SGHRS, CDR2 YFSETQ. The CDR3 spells CASSLGGTSGRANEQFF. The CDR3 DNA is TGCGCCAGCAGCTTGGGGGGGACTAGCGGGAGGGCCAATGAGCAGTTCTTC.

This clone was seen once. In DNA form, the CDR3 reads TGTGCCAGCGGTTTACGGGAGTGGAACGAGCAGTACTTC. This gives the protein CASGLREWNEQYF. The V gene is TRBV2, the J gene TRBJ2-7, with D perhaps TRBD2 (6 bases). The CDR3 loop spans 13 amino acids. V was trimmed by 8 bases and J by 5 bases, leaving 16 bases between them. Germline V gives CDR1 SNHLY, CDR2 FYNNEI.

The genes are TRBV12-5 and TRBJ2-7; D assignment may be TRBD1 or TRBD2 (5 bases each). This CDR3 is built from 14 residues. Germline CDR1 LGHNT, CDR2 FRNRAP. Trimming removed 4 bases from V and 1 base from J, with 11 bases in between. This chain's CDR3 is CASGCRDESYEQYF. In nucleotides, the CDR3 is TGTGCTAGTGGTTGCCGGGACGAGTCCTACGAGCAGTACTTC.

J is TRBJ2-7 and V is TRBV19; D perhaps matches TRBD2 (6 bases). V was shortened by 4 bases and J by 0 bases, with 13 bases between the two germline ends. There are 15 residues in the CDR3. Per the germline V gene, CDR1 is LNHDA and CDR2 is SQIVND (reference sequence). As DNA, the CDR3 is TGTGCCAGTAGTAAGGCGGGGCCCAACTCCTACGAGCAGTACTTC. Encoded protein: CASSKAGPNSYEQYF. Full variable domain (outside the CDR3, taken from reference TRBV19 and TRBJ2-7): DGGITQSPKYLFRKEGQNVTLSCEQNLNHDAMYWYRQDPGQGLRLIYYSQIVNDFQKGDIAEGYSVSREKKESFPLTVTSAQKNPTAFYLCASSKAGPNSYEQYFGPGTRLTVT.

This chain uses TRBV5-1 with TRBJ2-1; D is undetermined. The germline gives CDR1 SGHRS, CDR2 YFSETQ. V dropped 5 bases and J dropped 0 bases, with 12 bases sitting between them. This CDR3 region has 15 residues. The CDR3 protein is CASSWATSSYNEQFF. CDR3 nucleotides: TGCGCCAGCAGTTGGGCAACAAGCTCCTACAATGAGCAGTTCTTC.

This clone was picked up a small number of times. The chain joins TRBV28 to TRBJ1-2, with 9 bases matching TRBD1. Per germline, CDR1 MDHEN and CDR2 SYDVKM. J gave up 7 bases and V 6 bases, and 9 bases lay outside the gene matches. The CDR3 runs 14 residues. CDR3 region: CASRPYRGRFGYTF. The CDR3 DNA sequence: TGTGCCAGCAGACCTTACAGGGGGCGCTTTGGCTACACCTTC.

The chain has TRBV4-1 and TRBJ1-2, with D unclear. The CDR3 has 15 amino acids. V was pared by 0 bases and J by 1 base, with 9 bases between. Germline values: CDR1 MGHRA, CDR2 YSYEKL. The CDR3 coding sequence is TGCGCCAGCAGCCAAGAGGTCAGGAATAACTATGGCTACACCTTC. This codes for CASSQEVRNNYGYTF.